The source of this TCR beta chain is a study of graft-versus-host responses after intestinal transplantation. The repertoire was sequenced with immunoSEQ multiplex PCR; TCRdb's copy has only in-frame clones and lacks some. The sample contains some 120,000 clones, more than 90% of which appear only once. This CDR3 contains 14 residues. The germline gives CDR1 SNHLY, CDR2 FYNNEI. Trimming took 10 bases from V and 1 from J, leaving 14 bases between them. Worth noting for this clone: Antigen: not known.

This receptor was taken from a human donor who received an intestinal transplant. J is TRBJ2-1 and V is TRBV2; D is perhaps TRBD2 (5 bases). The material sequenced was unstimulated CD4+ T cells sorted from spleen or lymph node cells, taken before intestinal transplant. The DNA of the CDR3 is TGTGCCACCACGGAGGTGAGGTCCTACAATGAGCAGTTCTTC. Translation gives CATTEVRSYNEQFF.